This TCR beta chain emerged from a study of T-cell memory formation after mild COVID-19. Turning to the study itself: Clusters were largely donor specific.

The study, taken as a whole, reports: Mainly CM and EM harbored the contracting CD4+ clones; mainly EMRA harbored the CD8+ ones. Clones contracting day 15 to 85 were balanced CD4/CD8; later expanders leaned CD4+.

Germline V CDR1 and CDR2: SGHDT, YYEEEE. The CDR3 is 15 amino acids. V shed 4 bases and J shed 6 bases, with 16 bases lying between them. This clonotype was observed at least ten times. Its antigen is not known. Constant-segment-primed 5'RACE gave TCR alpha and TCR beta cDNA libraries with sample barcodes and UMIs. TCRdb ran MiXCR on the 5' RACE reads and lists one entry per CDR3 protein. This sample has hundreds of thousands of distinct CDR3 sequences, with 15% to 19% found just once. The clonotype was recovered from an adult woman who had mild COVID-19 (a few samples of this study predate the infection). Cell type and time point are not known. Sequencing was performed on PBMCs or a T cell subset sorted from them (not recorded which). J is TRBJ2-2 and V is TRBV5-6; D is perhaps TRBD1 (8 bases). As DNA, the CDR3 is TGTGCCAGCAGCCTCGGACAGGGAGGGCCCGGGGAGCTGTTTTTT. As protein: CASSLGQGGPGELFF.